Listed here are 9 T cell receptor beta chains from one sample, sequenced in a study of blood T cell repertoires in COVID-19. Using immunoSEQ multiplex PCR, the repertoire was profiled, and TCRdb retains in-frame clones only, with some absent. The sample lists about 48,000 clones; about 84% were seen once. Input material: peripheral blood. Receptor source: a woman aged 55-75 years with acute or convalescent COVID-19.

Worth noting for this clone: Within the sample, other DNA sequences also encode this same CDR3. The rearrangement uses TRBV4-3 and TRBJ2-7, with TRBD2 as a possible D gene (5 bases). The CDR3 is 14 residues long. The germline V and J ends were trimmed by 1 base and 3 bases, with 10 bases remaining between them. In germline, CDR1 is LGHNA, CDR2 YSLEER. CDR3 sequence: CASSQAGRDYEQYF. As DNA, the CDR3 is TGCGCCAGCAGCCAAGCGGGCCGGGACTACGAGCAGTACTTC.

This chain uses TRBV19 with TRBJ1-5, with TRBD1 matching over 8 bases. Germline values: CDR1 LNHDA, CDR2 SQIVND (reference sequence). V was pared by 7 bases and J by 6 bases, with 11 bases of the junction left unmatched. The CDR3 loop spans 15 amino acids. CDR3 amino acids: CASTSYRGVGQPQHF. CDR3 nucleotides: TGTGCCAGTACATCATACAGGGGGGTTGGTCAGCCCCAGCATTTT.

V usage is TRBV7-9 and J usage is TRBJ2-4; perhaps TRBD1 as D (5 bases). The CDR3 consists of 16 residues. Germline-derived CDR1 and CDR2 are SEHNR and FQNEAQ (reference sequence). V lost 4 bases, J lost 3 bases, and 16 bases lay in between. CDR3 DNA: TGTGCCAGCAGCTCCTCGGTCTCAAGGGGCAAAAACATTCAGTACTTC. Protein product: CASSSSVSRGKNIQYF.

J is TRBJ2-1 and V is TRBV3-1 (or the pseudogene TRBV3-2), with D tentatively TRBD1 (6 bases). Deletions cut 1 base from V and 7 bases from J, with 20 bases between. Germline V CDR1 and CDR2: LGHDT, YNNKEL (reference sequence). The CDR3 length is 17 residues. The CDR3 sequence is CASSQVKGGLQGNEQFF. The CDR3 coding sequence is TGTGCCAGCAGCCAAGTAAAGGGCGGGCTCCAGGGGAATGAGCAGTTCTTC.

V and J are TRBV11-2 and TRBJ1-6; D not certain. Germline values: CDR1 SGHAT, CDR2 FQNNGV. Trimming removed 10 bases at V and 3 bases at J, with 10 bases between. CDR3 size: 13 residues. Here the CDR3 reads CATAVFYNSPLHF. The CDR3 DNA reads as TGTGCCACCGCGGTGTTCTATAATTCACCCCTCCACTTT. The whole variable domain, filled in from reference TRBV11-2 and TRBJ1-6, reads EAGVAQSPRYKIIEKRQSVAFWCNPISGHATLYWYQQILGQGPKLLIQFQNNGVVDDSQLPKDRFSAERLKGVDSTLKIQPAKLEDSAVYLCATAVFYNSPLHFGNGTRLTVT.

V and J are TRBV7-6 and TRBJ2-1, with TRBD2 matching over 16 bases. The ends lost 6 bases at V and 3 bases at J; junction bases unmatched: 8. The CDR3 is made up of 18 amino acids. Germline CDR1 is SGHVS and CDR2 is FNYEAQ. CDR3 bases: TGTGCCAGCAGTCGAGGGACTAGCGGGGGGGTTTTCTACAATGAGCAGTTCTTC. Residues: CASSRGTSGGVFYNEQFF. Complete variable domain (other parts from reference TRBV7-6 and TRBJ2-1): GAGVSQSPRYKVTKRGQDVALRCDPISGHVSLYWYRQALGQGPEFLTYFNYEAQQDKSGLPNDRFSAERPEGSISTLTIQRTEQRDSAMYRCASSRGTSGGVFYNEQFFGPGTRLTVL.

The chain couples TRBV27 to TRBJ1-5; 9 nucleotides align to TRBD1. Germline values: CDR1 MNHEY, CDR2 SMNVEV (reference sequence). The CDR3 covers 15 residues. V shed 5 bases, J shed 2 bases, and the junction held 4 bases outside the gene matches. The DNA for the CDR3 is TGTGCCAGCAGTCACTGGACAGGGGGCAATCAGCCCCAGCATTTT. Amino acid sequence: CASSHWTGGNQPQHF.

The chain is built from TRBV18 and TRBJ1-1; 11 bases align to TRBD1. Germline CDR1 is KGHSH and CDR2 is LQKENI. This CDR3 is built from 16 residues. V was clipped by 0 bases and J by 7 bases; unmatched bases: 7. CDR3 nucleotide sequence: TGTGCCAGCTCACCACCGCGGACAGGGGGCGCCTATGAAGCTTTCTTT. It translates to CASSPPRTGGAYEAFF.

The CDR3 is CASSSRTGEYYEQYF. The CDR3, as DNA: TGTGCCAGCAGTTCGAGGACAGGGGAATATTACGAGCAGTACTTC. The rearrangement joins TRBV2 to TRBJ2-7, with 9 bases identical to TRBD1. The V and J ends lost 5 bases and 4 bases, in that order; junction bases with no gene match: 9. This CDR3 has 15 residues. The germline gives CDR1 SNHLY, CDR2 FYNNEI.